This entry describes one TCR beta chain. The data derive from a study of shared clonotypes between healthy human individuals. The method was immunoSEQ multiplex PCR; TCRdb's version includes in-frame clones alone and lacks a portion of them. Of roughly 480,000 clones detected, 79% appear once; the ten largest clones hold approximately 12%. This CDR3 has 14 residues. Germline lookup yields CDR1 SGHRS and CDR2 YFSETQ. Trimming shortened V by 4 bases and J by 3 bases, and 11 bases separated the two germline ends. With unsorted samples, genomic DNA was obtained from 75 million to 90 million PBMCs. The sample taken for sequencing was PBMCs. This TCR was recovered from a woman aged 40 to 55 in good health. Some clones in this sample may be carry-over from other donors' samples. This chain joins TRBV5-1 and TRBJ2-1; no firm D call. The CDR3 here is CASSPTSFYNEQFF. CDR3 bases: TGCGCCAGCAGCCCGACAAGCTTCTACAATGAGCAGTTCTTC.